Presented here are 3 T cell receptor beta chains from one specimen sequenced in a study of identical twins. In TCRdb, the 5' RACE reads were re-called with MiXCR into one record per CDR3 protein. The sample gives about 700,000 distinct CDR3 sequences, around 5.7% of which show up once; roughly 2% is in the top ten. Material for sequencing was naive T cells sorted from blood. Receptor source: a man aged 18 to 35 in good health.

This clonotype was counted many times. The chain is built from TRBV9 and TRBJ2-7; 8 nucleotides match TRBD1. CDR1 and CDR2 (germline): SGDLS, YYNGEE. This CDR3 region has 15 residues. V trimming: 5 bases; J trimming: 0 bases; junction bases outside the gene matches: 7. This CDR3 is CASSPGQGSSYEQYF. The DNA of the CDR3 is TGTGCCAGCAGTCCAGGACAGGGAAGCTCCTACGAGCAGTACTTC.

The rearrangement joins TRBV6-5 to TRBJ2-7; D call uncertain. The CDR3 covers 14 residues. Trimming pared 0 bases from V and 4 bases from J, leaving 10 bases between. Germline V CDR1 and CDR2: MNHEY, SVGAGI. CDR3 region: CASSYSVSSYEQYF. As DNA, the CDR3 is TGTGCCAGCAGTTACTCGGTCAGTAGTTACGAGCAGTACTTC.

This clonotype was seen repeatedly, ten times or more. The V gene is TRBV20-1, the J gene TRBJ1-5; no firm D call. CDR1 DFQATT and CDR2 SNEGSKA come from the germline V gene (reference sequence). The CDR3 has 16 residues. Between the trimmed V and J ends, which lost 3 bases and 0 bases, there was a span of 15 bases. Written as DNA, the CDR3 is TGCAGTGCTAGGCTTGGAGGCTTTTATAGCAATCAGCCCCAGCATTTT. Amino acids: CSARLGGFYSNQPQHF.